The T cell receptor beta chain under discussion was sequenced for a study of T cell responses to AZD1222 COVID-19 vaccine. TCRdb keeps only in-frame clones here, not all; method: immunoSEQ multiplex PCR. The data show tens of thousands of clones, with 91% seen just once and roughly 5.6% held by the top ten. The CDR3 sequence is 14 residues long. Germline CDR1 MNHEY, CDR2 SMNVEV (reference sequence). The V gene lost 3 bases and the J gene lost 0 bases, with 6 bases spanning the gap. The origin of this receptor is an adult in good health. The V call is TRBV27, the J call TRBJ1-5; D uncertain. Sequenced here: peripheral blood, sampled on day 0 of MenACWY control vaccination. The CDR3 reads CASSLLDSNQPQHF. DNA of the CDR3: TGTGCCAGCAGTTTGTTGGATAGCAATCAGCCCCAGCATTTT.